This entry concerns a single T cell receptor beta chain. This entry is derived from a study of T-cell memory formation after mild COVID-19. Overall study: Among the donors, TCR clusters were largely specific to each donor.

MiXCR was run by TCRdb on the 5' RACE reads, yielding one entry per CDR3 protein. The table records fewer than 450,000 distinct CDR3 sequences, about 21% of them present only once. The V end lost 4 bases, the J end lost 1 base, and 20 bases lay between the germline ends. CDR3 length: 16 amino acids. CDR1 and CDR2 (germline): DFQATT, SNEGSKA (reference sequence). The V gene is TRBV20-1, the J gene TRBJ2-7; weak D call: TRBD1 (6 bases). This clonotype was obtained from an adult woman who had mild COVID-19 (a few samples of this study predate the infection). Cell type and time point are not known. Material for sequencing was PBMCs or a T cell subset sorted from them (not recorded which). The DNA of the CDR3 is TGCAGTGCTAACTGGTTATACAGGGATGCTTCCTACGAGCAGTACTTC. Encoded protein: CSANWLYRDASYEQYF.